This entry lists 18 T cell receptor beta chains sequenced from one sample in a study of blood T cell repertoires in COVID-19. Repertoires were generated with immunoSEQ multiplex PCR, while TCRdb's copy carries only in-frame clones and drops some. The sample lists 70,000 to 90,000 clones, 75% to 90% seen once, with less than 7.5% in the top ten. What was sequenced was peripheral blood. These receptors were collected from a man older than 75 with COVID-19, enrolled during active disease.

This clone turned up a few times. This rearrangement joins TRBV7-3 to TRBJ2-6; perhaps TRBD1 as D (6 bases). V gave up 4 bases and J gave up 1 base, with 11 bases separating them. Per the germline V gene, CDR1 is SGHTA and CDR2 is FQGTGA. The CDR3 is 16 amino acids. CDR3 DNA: TGTGCCAGCAGCTCACAGGGATTTTCTGGGGCCAACGTCCTGACTTTC. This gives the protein CASSSQGFSGANVLTF.

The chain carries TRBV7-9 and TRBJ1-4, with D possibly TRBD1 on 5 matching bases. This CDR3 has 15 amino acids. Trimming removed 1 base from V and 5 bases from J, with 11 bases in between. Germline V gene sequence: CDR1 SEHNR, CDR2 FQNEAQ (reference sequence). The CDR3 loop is CASSLDPGWNEKLFF. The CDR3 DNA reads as TGTGCCAGCAGCTTAGATCCAGGGTGGAATGAAAAACTGTTTTTT. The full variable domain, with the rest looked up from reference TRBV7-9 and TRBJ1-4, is DTGVSQNPRHKITKRGQNVTFRCDPISEHNRLYWYRQTLGQGPEFLTYFQNEAQLEKSRLLSDRFSAERPKGSFSTLEIQRTEQGDSAMYLCASSLDPGWNEKLFFGSGTQLSVL.

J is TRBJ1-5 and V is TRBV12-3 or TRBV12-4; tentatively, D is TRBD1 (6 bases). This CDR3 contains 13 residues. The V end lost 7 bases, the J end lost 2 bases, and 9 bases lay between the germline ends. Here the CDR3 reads CASTYRGNQPQHF. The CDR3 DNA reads TGTGCCAGCACCTACAGGGGCAATCAGCCCCAGCATTTT.

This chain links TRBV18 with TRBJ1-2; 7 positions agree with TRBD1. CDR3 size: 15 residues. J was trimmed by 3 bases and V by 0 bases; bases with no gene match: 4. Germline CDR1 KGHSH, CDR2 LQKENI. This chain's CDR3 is CASSPPGTDYYGYTF. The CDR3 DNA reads TGTGCCAGCTCACCACCGGGGACAGACTACTATGGCTACACCTTC.

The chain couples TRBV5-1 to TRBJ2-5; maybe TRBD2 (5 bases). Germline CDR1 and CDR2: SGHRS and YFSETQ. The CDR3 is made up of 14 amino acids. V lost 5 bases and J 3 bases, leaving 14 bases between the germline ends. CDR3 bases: TGCGCCAGCAGTCGAGATACCGGGAAAGAGACCCAGTACTTC. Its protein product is CASSRDTGKETQYF.

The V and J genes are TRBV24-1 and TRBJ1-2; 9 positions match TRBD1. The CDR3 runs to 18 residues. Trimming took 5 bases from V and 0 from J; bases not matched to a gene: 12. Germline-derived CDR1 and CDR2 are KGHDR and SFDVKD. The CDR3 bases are TGTGCCACCAGTGGCCCCGGACAGGGGACCATCACTAACTATGGCTACACCTTC. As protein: CATSGPGQGTITNYGYTF.

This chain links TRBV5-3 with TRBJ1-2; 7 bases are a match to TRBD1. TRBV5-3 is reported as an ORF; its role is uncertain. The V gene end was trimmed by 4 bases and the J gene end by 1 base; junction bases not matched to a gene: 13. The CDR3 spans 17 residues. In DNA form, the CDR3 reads TGTGCCAGAAGCCTCTCCCTCTCGACAGGGAATAACTATGGCTACACCTTC. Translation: CARSLSLSTGNNYGYTF.

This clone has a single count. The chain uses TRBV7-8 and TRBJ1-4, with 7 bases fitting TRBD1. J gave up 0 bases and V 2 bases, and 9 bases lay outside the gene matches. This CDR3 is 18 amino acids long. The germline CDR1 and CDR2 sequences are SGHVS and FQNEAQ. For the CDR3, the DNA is TGTGCCAGCAGCTTACGGGTGAGACAGGGAGCAACTAATGAAAAACTGTTTTTT. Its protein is CASSLRVRQGATNEKLFF.

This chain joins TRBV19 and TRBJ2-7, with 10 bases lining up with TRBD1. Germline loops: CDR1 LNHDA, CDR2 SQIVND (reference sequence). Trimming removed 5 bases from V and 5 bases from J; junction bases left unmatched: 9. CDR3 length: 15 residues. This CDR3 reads CASSPAGTGAHEQYF. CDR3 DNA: TGTGCCAGTAGTCCGGCCGGGACAGGGGCCCACGAGCAGTACTTC.

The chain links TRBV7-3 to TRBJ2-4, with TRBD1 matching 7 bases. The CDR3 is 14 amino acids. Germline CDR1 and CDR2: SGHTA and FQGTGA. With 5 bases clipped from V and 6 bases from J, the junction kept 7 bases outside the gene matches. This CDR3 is CASSPVAGGNIQYF. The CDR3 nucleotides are TGTGCCAGCAGCCCCGTTGCAGGGGGAAACATTCAGTACTTC.

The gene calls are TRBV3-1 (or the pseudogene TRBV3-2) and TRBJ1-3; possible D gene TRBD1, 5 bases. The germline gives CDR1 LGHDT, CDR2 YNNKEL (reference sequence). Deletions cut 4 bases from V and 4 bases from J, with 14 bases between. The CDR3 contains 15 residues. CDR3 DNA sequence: TGTGCCAGCAGCCTATCAGGGAAAAGGGGAAACACCATATATTTT. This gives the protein CASSLSGKRGNTIYF.

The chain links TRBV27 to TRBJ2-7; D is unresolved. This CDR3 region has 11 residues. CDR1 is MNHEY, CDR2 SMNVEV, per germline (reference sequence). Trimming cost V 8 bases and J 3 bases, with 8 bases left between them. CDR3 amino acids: CASGRLYEQYF. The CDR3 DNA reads TGTGCCAGCGGCAGGCTCTACGAGCAGTACTTC.

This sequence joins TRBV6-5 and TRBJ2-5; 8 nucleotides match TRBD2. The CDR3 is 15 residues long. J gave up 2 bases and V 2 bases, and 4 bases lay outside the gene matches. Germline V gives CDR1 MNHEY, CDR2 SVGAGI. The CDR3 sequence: CASSYGAGGQETQYF. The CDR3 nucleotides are TGTGCCAGCAGTTACGGCGCGGGGGGACAAGAGACCCAGTACTTC.

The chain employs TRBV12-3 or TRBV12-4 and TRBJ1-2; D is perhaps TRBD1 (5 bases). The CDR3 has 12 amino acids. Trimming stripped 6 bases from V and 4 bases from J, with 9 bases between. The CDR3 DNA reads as TGTGCCAGCAGGGGGGGTCTCTATGGCTACACCTTC. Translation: CASRGGLYGYTF.

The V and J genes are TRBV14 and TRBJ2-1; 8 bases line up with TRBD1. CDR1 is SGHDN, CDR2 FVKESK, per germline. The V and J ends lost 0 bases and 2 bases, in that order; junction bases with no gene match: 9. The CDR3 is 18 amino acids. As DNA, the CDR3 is TGTGCCAGCAGCCAAGATAGGGGACAGGCGCGGACCTACAATGAGCAGTTCTTC. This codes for CASSQDRGQARTYNEQFF.

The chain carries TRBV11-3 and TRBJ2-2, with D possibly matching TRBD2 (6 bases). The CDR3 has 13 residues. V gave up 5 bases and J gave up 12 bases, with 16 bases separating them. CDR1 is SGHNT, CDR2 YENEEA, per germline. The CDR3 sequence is CASSRNGLSKLFF. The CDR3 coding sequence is TGTGCCAGCAGCCGAAACGGACTATCCAAGCTGTTTTTT.

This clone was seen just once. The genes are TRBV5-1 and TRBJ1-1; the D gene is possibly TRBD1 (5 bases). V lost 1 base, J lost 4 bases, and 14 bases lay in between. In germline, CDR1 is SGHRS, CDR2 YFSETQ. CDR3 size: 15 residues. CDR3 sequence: CASSLTQGEATEAFF. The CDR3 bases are TGCGCCAGCAGCTTGACGCAGGGTGAGGCCACTGAAGCTTTCTTT.

CDR3 amino acids: CASSIDRRREAEAFF. In DNA form, the CDR3 reads TGTGCCAGTAGTATCGACCGGAGGAGGGAGGCTGAAGCTTTCTTT. The chain links TRBV19 to TRBJ1-1, with D hard to call. The germline CDR1 and CDR2 sequences are LNHDA and SQIVND (reference sequence). This CDR3 is 15 amino acids long. Trimming shortened V by 3 bases and J by 6 bases, and 17 bases separated the two germline ends. Full variable domain (outside the CDR3, taken from reference TRBV19 and TRBJ1-1): DGGITQSPKYLFRKEGQNVTLSCEQNLNHDAMYWYRQDPGQGLRLIYYSQIVNDFQKGDIAEGYSVSREKKESFPLTVTSAQKNPTAFYLCASSIDRRREAEAFFGQGTRLTVV.